What follows are 18 T cell receptor beta chains derived from one specimen sequenced in a study of T cells after yellow fever vaccination. TCRdb re-called the 5' RACE reads through MiXCR, storing one row per CDR3 protein. Counted here are some 200,000 distinct CDR3 sequences, approximately 3% occurring once; the ten biggest clones make up about 3.3%. The material was CD4+ T cells sorted from PBMCs, obtained 10 days after the yellow fever booster vaccination. These TCRs come from a man between 18 and 35 years old who received the YFV17D yellow fever vaccine.

A few counts support this clonotype. This rearrangement joins TRBV7-2 to TRBJ2-3, with D tentatively TRBD2 (6 bases). Germline CDR1 SGHTA, CDR2 FQGNSA. With 1 base removed from V and 1 base from J, the gap between germline ends came to 12 bases. CDR3 length: 16 residues. CDR3 DNA: TGTGCCAGCAGCTTAGATGGCGGGGCGGGCACAGATACGCAGTATTTT. Amino acids: CASSLDGGAGTDTQYF.

At least ten counts were recorded for this clonotype. The gene calls are TRBV29-1 and TRBJ2-7; possibly TRBD2 for D (6 bases). V was cut by 6 bases and J by 3 bases, with 15 bases left in between. This CDR3 is built from 13 residues. Germline values: CDR1 SQVTM, CDR2 ANQGSEA. CDR3 DNA: TGCAGCGTCAGGGCGGGGAGTTTCTACGAGCAGTACTTC. Translated: CSVRAGSFYEQYF.

This clonotype was counted at least ten times. CDR3 protein: CSARVGGGYEQYF. The CDR3 DNA sequence: TGCAGTGCTAGGGTCGGGGGGGGCTACGAGCAGTACTTC. This rearrangement joins TRBV20-1 to TRBJ2-7; 8 nucleotides match TRBD2. This CDR3 has 13 amino acids. V was pared by 3 bases and J by 3 bases, with 4 bases of the junction left unmatched. CDR1 DFQATT and CDR2 SNEGSKA come from the germline V gene (reference sequence).

This clonotype appeared many times. V gene TRBV14 combines with J gene TRBJ2-3, with 10 nucleotides matching TRBD1. J lost 3 bases, V lost 3 bases, and 6 bases had no gene match. Germline-derived CDR1 and CDR2 are SGHDN and FVKESK. This CDR3 comprises 16 residues. CDR3 region: CASSHPGTGDTDTQYF. As DNA, the CDR3 is TGTGCCAGCAGCCATCCCGGGACAGGGGATACAGATACGCAGTATTTT.

The chain couples TRBV4-1 to TRBJ1-4, with a weak D call TRBD1 (5 bases). The CDR3 loop spans 16 amino acids. Trimming took 0 bases from V and 8 from J, leaving 16 bases between them. Germline CDR1 MGHRA, CDR2 YSYEKL. The CDR3 region is CASSQDGRGLGEKLFF. Here the CDR3 DNA reads TGCGCCAGCAGCCAAGATGGAAGGGGCCTTGGGGAAAAACTGTTTTTT.

In this sample, this clonotype turned up a few times. The rearrangement joins TRBV5-4 to TRBJ2-7, with D perhaps TRBD2 (6 bases). Germline values: CDR1 SGHNT, CDR2 YYREEE (reference sequence). V gave up 4 bases and J gave up 3 bases, with 11 bases separating them. The CDR3 length is 13 residues. CDR3: CASSGGTVYEQYF. The CDR3 coding sequence is TGTGCCAGCAGCGGGGGGACGGTCTACGAGCAGTACTTC.

This clonotype was seen many times. The chain employs TRBV7-9 and TRBJ2-2, with D unresolved. The CDR3 runs to 13 residues. Germline assignment: CDR1 SEHNR and CDR2 FQNEAQ (reference sequence). V was shortened by 5 bases and J by 4 bases, with 8 bases between the two germline ends. CDR3 region: CASSPQVTGELFF. In nucleotides, the CDR3 is TGTGCCAGCAGCCCACAAGTCACCGGGGAGCTGTTTTTT.

This clonotype appeared many times. The chain couples TRBV2 to TRBJ2-5; no firm D call. Germline V CDR1 and CDR2: SNHLY, FYNNEI. There are 14 residues in the CDR3. Between the trimmed V and J ends, which lost 3 bases and 0 bases, there was a span of 8 bases. In DNA form, the CDR3 reads TGTGCCAGCAGTGAGATCCGTGACCAAGAGACCCAGTACTTC. It encodes CASSEIRDQETQYF.

In this sample, this clonotype turned up many times. This chain joins TRBV25-1 and TRBJ2-7; D call uncertain. Germline V CDR1 and CDR2: MGHDK, SYGVNS. The CDR3 runs to 15 residues. V lost 0 bases to trimming and J lost 3 bases, with 12 bases between them. Here the CDR3 reads CASSEYQLPSYEQYV. The DNA for the CDR3 is TGTGCCAGCAGTGAATATCAGTTACCAAGCTACGAGCAGTACGTC.

This clonotype was observed a few times. The rearrangement joins TRBV6-6 to TRBJ2-5; D unresolved. This CDR3 contains 14 residues. Trimming removed 0 bases from V and 1 base from J, with 6 bases in between. Germline lookup yields CDR1 MNHNY and CDR2 SVGAGI (reference sequence). The CDR3 reads CASSYSGIQETQYF. CDR3 sequence (DNA): TGTGCCAGCAGTTACTCGGGGATCCAAGAGACCCAGTACTTC.

This clonotype was counted only a few times. This chain's CDR3 is CASSSHSTDTQYF. CDR3 sequence (DNA): TGTGCCAGCAGCTCCCATAGCACAGATACGCAGTATTTT. The rearrangement uses TRBV7-3 and TRBJ2-3; unclear D gene. V was pared by 4 bases and J by 0 bases, with 5 bases between. The CDR3 spans 13 residues. Germline V gives CDR1 SGHTA, CDR2 FQGTGA.

Turning to this clonotype: A read error may produce the germline difference seen at one junction end. This chain links TRBV7-6 with TRBJ1-1, with 7 bases matching TRBD1. Germline assignment: CDR1 SGHVS and CDR2 FNYEAQ. The CDR3 is 14 amino acids. The CDR3 DNA reads as TGTGCCAGCAGCCCCCAGGGGGTTGGCACTGACGCTTTCTTT. Its translation is CASSPQGVGTDAFF. Complete variable domain (other parts from reference TRBV7-6 and TRBJ1-1): GAGVSQSPRYKVTKRGQDVALRCDPISGHVSLYWYRQALGQGPEFLTYFNYEAQQDKSGLPNDRFSAERPEGSISTLTIQRTEQRDSAMYRCASSPQGVGTDAFFGQGTRLTVV.

This clonotype was seen only a few times. The genes are TRBV4-3 and TRBJ2-2, with unresolved D. The CDR3 consists of 13 residues. Germline CDR1 is LGHNA and CDR2 is YSLEER. With 1 base removed from V and 6 bases from J, the gap between germline ends came to 6 bases. The CDR3 reads CASSQARSGELFF. The CDR3 nucleotides read TGCGCCAGCAGCCAAGCAAGGTCCGGGGAGCTGTTTTTT.

This clonotype was detected ten times or more. This rearrangement joins TRBV19 to TRBJ2-4; D unclear. This CDR3 has 14 residues. V lost 3 bases and J 2 bases, leaving 8 bases between the germline ends. Germline lookup yields CDR1 LNHDA and CDR2 SQIVND (reference sequence). In DNA form, the CDR3 reads TGTGCCAGTAGTATGTGGGGAACCAAAAACATTCAGTACTTC. As protein: CASSMWGTKNIQYF.

This clonotype was found many times. J is TRBJ1-5 and V is TRBV11-2; 7 bases align to TRBD1. CDR1 is SGHAT and CDR2 is FQNNGV in the germline V gene. The V gene end was trimmed by 1 base and the J gene end by 0 bases; junction bases not matched to a gene: 6. The CDR3 length is 17 residues. In DNA form, the CDR3 reads TGTGCCAGCAGCTTAGGGACCGGGACAGATAGCAATCAGCCCCAGCATTTT. Protein: CASSLGTGTDSNQPQHF.

This clonotype was detected many times. The chain combines TRBV5-4 with TRBJ1-2, with TRBD1 identical over 11 bases. The CDR3 sequence is 13 residues long. V trimming: 7 bases; J trimming: 6 bases; junction bases outside the gene matches: 5. Germline assignment: CDR1 SGHNT and CDR2 YYREEE (reference sequence). For the CDR3, the DNA is TGTGCCAGCGGCGGACAGGGGGCTGATGGCTACACCTTC. It yields the protein CASGGQGADGYTF.

This clonotype was observed a handful of times. The chain joins TRBV10-2 to TRBJ2-3; the D gene is possibly TRBD2 (6 bases). V was trimmed by 6 bases and J by 5 bases, leaving 9 bases between them. In germline, CDR1 is WSHSY, CDR2 SAAADI. The CDR3 is 12 residues long. Here the CDR3 DNA reads TGCGCCAGCAGGACGGAGGGAGATACGCAGTATTTT. It codes for CASRTEGDTQYF.

The V gene is TRBV2, the J gene TRBJ2-1; D unresolved. The CDR3 totals 14 residues. CDR1 is SNHLY, CDR2 FYNNEI, per germline. Trimming removed 7 bases from V and 2 bases from J, with 12 bases in between. The CDR3 protein is CASTKAVAYNEQFF. CDR3 sequence (DNA): TGTGCCAGCACCAAAGCCGTAGCCTACAATGAGCAGTTCTTC.